The next 26 T cell receptor beta chains were all read from a single sample in a study of T-cell reconstitution after alpha-beta-depleted transplantation in children. Unique molecular identifiers were used to barcode this TCRbeta library. TCRdb analysed the PCR reads with MiXCR anew, one entry per CDR3 protein. In the table there are around 960,000 distinct CDR3 sequences, about 29% of which are singletons. The sequences come from PBMCs, mostly from graft donor cells, collected 360 days after TCRalphabeta/CD19-depleted stem cell transplant. Source of these receptors: a boy in the first two years of life who had a stem cell transplant for SCID, so the T cells may come from the graft donor.

V gene TRBV6-5 combines with J gene TRBJ1-2; 11 bases are shared with TRBD1. Germline values: CDR1 MNHEY, CDR2 SVGAGI. This CDR3 has 13 amino acids. V lost 8 bases to trimming and J lost 6 bases; unmatched junction nucleotides: 5. The CDR3 protein is CASRLGQGDGYTF. CDR3 bases: TGTGCCAGCCGTCTGGGACAGGGGGATGGCTACACCTTC.

The sample holds a few counts of this clonotype. V is TRBV4-1 and J is TRBJ1-1; no clear D. Germline-derived CDR1 and CDR2 are MGHRA and YSYEKL. The CDR3 is 13 amino acids. V was shortened by 1 base and J by 6 bases, with 9 bases between the two germline ends. CDR3 sequence reads: CASSQVGVPEAFF. CDR3 coding DNA: TGCGCCAGCAGCCAAGTGGGAGTCCCTGAAGCTTTCTTT.

The chain has TRBV10-3 and TRBJ2-6, with D tentatively TRBD1 or TRBD2 (5 bases each). This CDR3 spans 15 amino acids. Germline V gives CDR1 ENHRY, CDR2 SYGVKD. V was cut by 8 bases and J by 2 bases, with 13 bases left in between. CDR3 sequence reads: CAIGPQEAGANVLTF. In DNA, the CDR3 is TGTGCCATCGGTCCACAGGAGGCTGGGGCCAACGTCCTGACTTTC.

The chain's CDR3 is CASSTGHTKTGGEKLFF. The DNA of the CDR3 is TGTGCCAGCTCAACGGGACACACAAAAACAGGGGGTGAAAAACTGTTTTTT. The chain uses TRBV18 and TRBJ1-4; TRBD1 matches at 8 bases. Trimming cost V 5 bases and J 7 bases; bases outside gene matches: 15. This CDR3 spans 17 amino acids. Germline CDR1 and CDR2: KGHSH and LQKENI.

The J gene is TRBJ2-1, the V gene TRBV12-3 or TRBV12-4; TRBD2 matches 9 bases. Germline trimming cut 2 bases from V and 5 bases from J; bases unmatched to any gene: 7. The CDR3 is 16 residues long. The CDR3 reads CASSLPSSGADNEQFF. CDR3 bases: TGTGCCAGCAGTTTACCTTCTAGCGGGGCCGACAATGAGCAGTTCTTC.

This sequence joins TRBV20-1 and TRBJ2-1; D ambiguous. V shed 5 bases and J shed 2 bases, with 13 bases lying between them. The V gene's germline CDR1 is DFQATT and CDR2 SNEGSKA (reference sequence). The CDR3 is 14 residues long. CDR3 coding DNA: TGCAGTGCTCGTCCCCTACTACCCTACAATGAGCAGTTCTTC. Its translation: CSARPLLPYNEQFF.

This clonotype has just a few counts. The chain joins TRBV5-1 to TRBJ2-5; no firm D call. V was shortened by 1 base and J by 2 bases, with 9 bases between the two germline ends. The CDR3 is made up of 14 amino acids. Germline V gene lookup returns CDR1 SGHRS and CDR2 YFSETQ. The CDR3 nucleotides are TGCGCCAGCAGCTTGTCGTCAATTCAAGAGACCCAGTACTTC. It is translated as CASSLSSIQETQYF.

CDR3 sequence reads: CASSERDGNNEQFF. CDR3 coding DNA: TGTGCCAGCAGTGAAAGGGACGGGAACAATGAGCAGTTCTTC. V and J are TRBV2 and TRBJ2-1; D could derive from TRBD1 or TRBD2 (5 bases each). Trimming shortened V by 2 bases and J by 5 bases, and 10 bases separated the two germline ends. Germline V lookup: CDR1 SNHLY, CDR2 FYNNEI. The CDR3 is made up of 14 amino acids.

The rearrangement links TRBV4-3 to TRBJ2-1; TRBD1 agrees at 9 bases. The germline V gene encodes CDR1 LGHNA and CDR2 YSLEER. The CDR3 sequence is 17 residues long. J was trimmed by 9 bases and V by 0 bases; bases with no gene match: 12. In DNA, the CDR3 is TGCGCCAGCAGCCAAGATTTAGTGGGACAGGGTGAGGTTGAGCAGTTCTTC. This codes for CASSQDLVGQGEVEQFF.

This clonotype came up a few times. The chain joins TRBV29-1 to TRBJ1-1, with D tentatively TRBD1 (6 bases). CDR1 is SQVTM, CDR2 ANQGSEA, per germline. The CDR3 contains 18 residues. The V end was cut by 1 base, the J end by 0 bases, with 21 bases between. The CDR3 region is CSVEGGGKAVEMNTEAFF. The CDR3 region has the DNA TGCAGCGTTGAAGGAGGGGGGAAGGCAGTAGAAATGAACACTGAAGCTTTCTTT.

The chain has TRBV11-1 and TRBJ2-1; D may match TRBD1 or TRBD2 (5 bases each). Trimming shortened V by 2 bases and J by 6 bases, and 14 bases separated the two germline ends. The germline V gene encodes CDR1 SGHAT and CDR2 FQDESV (reference sequence). The CDR3 covers 15 residues. This CDR3 reads CASSLTGLGANEQFF. In nucleotides, the CDR3 is TGTGCCAGCAGCTTAACCGGTCTCGGGGCCAATGAGCAGTTCTTC.

The chain uses TRBV7-2 and TRBJ2-2; 7 nucleotides agree with TRBD2. Germline CDR1 SGHTA, CDR2 FQGNSA. The length of the CDR3 is 17 residues. V lost 1 base and J lost 0; bases outside the gene matches: 5. CDR3 sequence: CASSLGERGANTGELFF. As DNA, the CDR3 is TGTGCCAGCAGCTTAGGGGAGCGGGGAGCGAACACCGGGGAGCTGTTTTTT.

This clonotype was counted between two and nine times. The chain recombines TRBV29-1 with TRBJ2-5; D may be TRBD2 (6 bases). Trimming stripped 4 bases from V and 1 base from J, with 7 bases between. The CDR3 runs to 12 residues. The germline CDR1 and CDR2 sequences are SQVTM and ANQGSEA. The CDR3 protein is CSVAGSQETQYF. The CDR3 DNA sequence: TGCAGCGTTGCCGGGAGCCAAGAGACCCAGTACTTC. Variable domain in full (rest from reference TRBV29-1 and TRBJ2-5): SAVISQKPSRDICQRGTSLTIQCQVDSQVTMMFWYRQQPGQSLTLIATANQGSEATYESGFVIDKFPISRPNLTFSTLTVSNMSPEDSSIYLCSVAGSQETQYFGPGTRLLVL.

The chain couples TRBV3-1 to TRBJ1-6; D remains ambiguous. The CDR3 consists of 14 residues. V lost 0 bases and J lost 7, with 7 bases in between. The germline gives CDR1 LGHDT, CDR2 YNNKEL (reference sequence). The CDR3 loop reads CASSQEGWNSPLHF. For the CDR3, the DNA is TGTGCCAGCAGCCAAGAGGGGTGGAATTCACCCCTCCACTTT.

This chain uses TRBV7-2 with TRBJ2-7; D perhaps matches TRBD1 (6 bases). Germline V gives CDR1 SGHTA, CDR2 FQGNSA. CDR3 length: 17 residues. With 4 bases removed from V and 0 bases from J, the gap between germline ends came to 19 bases. The DNA of the CDR3 is TGTGCCAGCAGCTCAAAGGGGCACAGGGAATACTCCTACGAGCAGTACTTC. The encoded protein is CASSSKGHREYSYEQYF. The full variable domain, completed using reference TRBV7-2 and TRBJ2-7, is GAGVSQSPSNKVTEKGKDVELRCDPISGHTALYWYRQSLGQGLEFLIYFQGNSAPDKSGLPSDRFSAERTGGSVSTLTIQRTQQEDSAVYLCASSSKGHREYSYEQYFGPGTRLTVT.

This clonotype was seen repeatedly, ten times or more. The V and J genes are TRBV5-1 and TRBJ2-3; 9 positions agree with TRBD1. V lost 1 base, J lost 0 bases, and 3 bases stayed unmatched. The CDR3 has 16 amino acids. Looked up from germline, CDR1 is SGHRS and CDR2 is YFSETQ. This CDR3 reads CASSLPQGASTDTQYF. The DNA for the CDR3 is TGCGCCAGCAGCTTGCCACAGGGGGCTAGCACAGATACGCAGTATTTT.

This clonotype was seen a handful of times. The chain is built from TRBV5-6 and TRBJ1-2, with 10 bases matching TRBD1. Looked up from germline, CDR1 is SGHDT and CDR2 is YYEEEE. CDR3 length: 15 amino acids. With V trimmed by 2 bases and J by 6 bases, 7 bases remained unmatched. The CDR3 spells CASSLLDRGLNGYTF. DNA of the CDR3: TGTGCCAGCAGCTTACTCGACAGGGGGCTTAATGGCTACACCTTC. Together with reference TRBV5-6 and TRBJ1-2, the CDR3 gives the full variable domain: DAGVTQSPTHLIKTRGQQVTLRCSPKSGHDTVSWYQQALGQGPQFIFQYYEEEERQRGNFPDRFSGHQFPNYSSELNVNALLLGDSALYLCASSLLDRGLNGYTFGSGTRLTVV.

The chain joins TRBV5-1 to TRBJ2-1; 12 bases match TRBD2. Germline V CDR1 and CDR2: SGHRS, YFSETQ. The junction had 4 bases not matched to a gene; V was cut back by 3 bases and J by 3 bases. CDR3 length equals 16 residues. The CDR3 DNA follows: TGCGCCAGCAGCTCCGGGACTAGCGGGTACTACAATGAGCAGTTCTTC. Translated, it gives CASSSGTSGYYNEQFF.

This rearrangement joins TRBV9 to TRBJ2-5, with D possibly being TRBD2 (5 bases). The CDR3 runs 16 residues. CDR1 and CDR2 from the germline V gene are SGDLS and YYNGEE. V lost 0 bases and J lost 5, with 17 bases in between. CDR3 region: CASSVGLGRGVETQYF. CDR3 DNA: TGTGCCAGCAGCGTAGGCCTAGGGAGAGGCGTGGAGACCCAGTACTTC.

The sample holds a few counts of this clonotype. This sequence joins TRBV15 and TRBJ2-3, with a possible D match to TRBD2 (6 bases). V was trimmed by 6 bases and J by 1 base, leaving 23 bases between them. Germline V gene lookup returns CDR1 LNHNV and CDR2 YYDKDF (reference sequence). This CDR3 spans 18 amino acids. CDR3 DNA: TGTGCCACCAGACTTGTCAACTTTGTGGGCGGGGGCACAGATACGCAGTATTTT. Translated: CATRLVNFVGGGTDTQYF.

The V call is TRBV12-3 or TRBV12-4, the J call TRBJ2-7, with D perhaps TRBD2 (5 bases). V was clipped by 3 bases and J by 7 bases, with 25 bases between them. The CDR3 has 17 amino acids. DNA for the CDR3: TGTGCCAGCAGTTTGGCCGGCCAGACAAAACTCCCGGGGGAGCAGTACTTC. Residues: CASSLAGQTKLPGEQYF.

There are a few counts of this clonotype. The rearrangement links TRBV6-1 to TRBJ2-3; maybe TRBD1 (7 bases). This CDR3 comprises 16 residues. Germline CDR1 is MNHNS and CDR2 is SASEGT. Trimming cost V 6 bases and J 4 bases, with 20 bases left between them. DNA of the CDR3: TGTGCCAGCAGACAACAGGGGACTCTCAGGGCAGATACGCAGTATTTT. It specifies CASRQQGTLRADTQYF.

The CDR3 DNA follows: TGTGCCAGCAGCCAAGAGGGACGAGGGGCTTCCTACAATGAGCAGTTCTTC. This encodes CASSQEGRGASYNEQFF. The gene calls are TRBV3-1 and TRBJ2-1; D could derive from TRBD1 or TRBD2 (5 bases each). The germline CDR1 and CDR2 sequences are LGHDT and YNNKEL (reference sequence). Trimming cost V 0 bases and J 1 base, with 13 bases left between them. The CDR3 contains 17 residues.

CDR3 residues: CASSFEGPPLDTQYF. DNA for the CDR3: TGTGCCAGCAGCTTCGAGGGGCCGCCCCTGGATACGCAGTATTTT. This chain connects TRBV7-8 to TRBJ2-3; tentatively, D is TRBD1 or TRBD2 (5 bases each). CDR1 and CDR2 (germline): SGHVS, FQNEAQ. Trimming stripped 3 bases from V and 6 bases from J, with 16 bases between. The CDR3 extends over 15 amino acids.

This clonotype was seen a handful of times. This chain connects TRBV4-2 to TRBJ1-1; possible D gene TRBD1, 6 bases. The ends were cut back, 4 bases at V and 1 base at J, with 16 bases in the middle. Per germline, CDR1 LGHNA and CDR2 YNFKEQ. The CDR3 spans 16 residues. CDR3 in DNA: TGTGCCAGCAGCCTCAAAACAGGGAGTCCGAACACTGAAGCTTTCTTT. This translates into CASSLKTGSPNTEAFF.

The CDR3 spells CASSLGRARTTNEQFF. The CDR3 nucleotides read TGTGCCAGCAGCTTAGGGCGGGCCCGAACAACGAATGAGCAGTTCTTC. The V and J genes are TRBV7-9 and TRBJ2-1; D is possibly TRBD2 (5 bases). V lost 1 base, J lost 7 bases, and 17 bases lay in between. The CDR3 is 16 residues long. Germline lookup yields CDR1 SEHNR and CDR2 FQNEAQ (reference sequence). Full variable domain (rest looked up from reference TRBV7-9 and TRBJ2-1): DTGVSQNPRHKITKRGQNVTFRCDPISEHNRLYWYRQTLGQGPEFLTYFQNEAQLEKSRLLSDRFSAERPKGSFSTLEIQRTEQGDSAMYLCASSLGRARTTNEQFFGPGTRLTVL.